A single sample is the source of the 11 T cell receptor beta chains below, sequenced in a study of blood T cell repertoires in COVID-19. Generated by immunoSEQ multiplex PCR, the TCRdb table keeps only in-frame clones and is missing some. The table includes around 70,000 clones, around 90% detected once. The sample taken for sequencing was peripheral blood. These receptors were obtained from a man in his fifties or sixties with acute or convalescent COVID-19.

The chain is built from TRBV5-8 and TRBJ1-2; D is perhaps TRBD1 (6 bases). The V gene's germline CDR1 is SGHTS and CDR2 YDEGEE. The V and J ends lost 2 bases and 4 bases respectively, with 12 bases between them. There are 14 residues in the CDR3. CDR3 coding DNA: TGTGCCAGCAGCTTTCCGGGACAAAGCTATGGCTACACCTTC. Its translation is CASSFPGQSYGYTF.

In nucleotides, the CDR3 is TGTGCCAGCAGCTCCAGGAGGACCAACTACGAGCAGTACGTC. Translation gives CASSSRRTNYEQYV. The genes are TRBV6-2 or TRBV6-3 and TRBJ2-7; TRBD2 might be the D (5 bases). Looked up from germline, CDR1 is MNHEY and CDR2 is SVGEGT. The CDR3 loop spans 14 amino acids. Trimming shortened V by 6 bases and J by 3 bases, and 15 bases separated the two germline ends.

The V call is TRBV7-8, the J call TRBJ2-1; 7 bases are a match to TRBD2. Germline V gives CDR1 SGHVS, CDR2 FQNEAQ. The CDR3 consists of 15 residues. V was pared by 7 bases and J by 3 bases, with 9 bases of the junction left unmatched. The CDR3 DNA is TGTGCCAGCACCCAAGGCCCGGGAGGCTACAATGAGCAGTTCTTC. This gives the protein CASTQGPGGYNEQFF.

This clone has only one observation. Written as DNA, the CDR3 is TGTGCCAGCAGCTTCGCCTCGTCGGGGCAGTATTTT. Its translation is CASSFASSGQYF. The chain combines TRBV7-9 with TRBJ2-3; D unclear. Trimming left V 3 bases short and J 11 bases short, with 12 bases between. The CDR3 is made up of 12 amino acids. Germline V gives CDR1 SEHNR, CDR2 FQNEAQ (reference sequence).

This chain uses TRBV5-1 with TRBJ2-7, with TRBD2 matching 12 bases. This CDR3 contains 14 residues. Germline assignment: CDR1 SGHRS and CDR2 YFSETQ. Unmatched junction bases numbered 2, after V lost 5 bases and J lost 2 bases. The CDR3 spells CASRLAGGPYEQYF. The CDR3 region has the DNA TGCGCCAGCAGACTAGCGGGAGGACCCTACGAGCAGTACTTC. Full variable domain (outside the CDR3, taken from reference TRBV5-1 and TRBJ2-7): KAGVTQTPRYLIKTRGQQVTLSCSPISGHRSVSWYQQTPGQGLQFLFEYFSETQRNKGNFPGRFSGRQFSNSRSEMNVSTLELGDSALYLCASRLAGGPYEQYFGPGTRLTVT.

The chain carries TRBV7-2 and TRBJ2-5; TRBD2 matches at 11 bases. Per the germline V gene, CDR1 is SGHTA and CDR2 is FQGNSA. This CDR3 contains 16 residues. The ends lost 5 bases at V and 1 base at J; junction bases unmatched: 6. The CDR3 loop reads CASSATSGAIQETQYF. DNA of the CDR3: TGTGCCAGCAGCGCGACTAGCGGGGCCATCCAAGAGACCCAGTACTTC.

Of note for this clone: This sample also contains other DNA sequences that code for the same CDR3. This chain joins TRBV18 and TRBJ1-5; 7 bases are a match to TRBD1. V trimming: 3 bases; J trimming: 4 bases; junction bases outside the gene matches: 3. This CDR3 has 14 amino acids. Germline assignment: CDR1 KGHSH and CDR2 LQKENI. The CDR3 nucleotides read TGTGCCAGCTCACCGGGACAGTCTAATCAGCCCCAGCATTTT. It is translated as CASSPGQSNQPQHF.

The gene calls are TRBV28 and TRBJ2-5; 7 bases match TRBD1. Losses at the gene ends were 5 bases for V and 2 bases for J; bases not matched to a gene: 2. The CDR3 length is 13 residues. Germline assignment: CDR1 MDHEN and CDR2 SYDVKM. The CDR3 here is CASSRGQQETQYF. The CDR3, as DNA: TGTGCCAGCAGTAGGGGACAGCAAGAGACCCAGTACTTC.

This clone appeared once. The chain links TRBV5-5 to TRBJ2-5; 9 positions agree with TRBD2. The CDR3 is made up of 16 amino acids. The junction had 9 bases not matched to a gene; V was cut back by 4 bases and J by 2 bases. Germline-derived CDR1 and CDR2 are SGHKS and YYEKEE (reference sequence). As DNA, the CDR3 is TGTGCCAGCAGCGGGGGAGCGGGGGGCGGACAAGAGACCCAGTACTTC. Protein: CASSGGAGGGQETQYF.

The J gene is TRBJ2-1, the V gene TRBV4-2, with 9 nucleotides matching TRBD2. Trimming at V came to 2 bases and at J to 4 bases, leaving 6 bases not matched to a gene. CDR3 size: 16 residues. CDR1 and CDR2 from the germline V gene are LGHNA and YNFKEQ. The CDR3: CASSQSSGGAYNEQFF. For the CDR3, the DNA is TGTGCCAGCAGCCAAAGTAGCGGGGGAGCTTACAATGAGCAGTTCTTC.

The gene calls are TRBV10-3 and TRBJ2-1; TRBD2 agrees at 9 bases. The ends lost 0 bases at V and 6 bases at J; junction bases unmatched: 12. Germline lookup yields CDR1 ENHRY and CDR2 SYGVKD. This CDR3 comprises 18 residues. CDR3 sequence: CAISESGFSGSGSNEQFF. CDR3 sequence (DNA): TGTGCCATCAGTGAGTCAGGGTTTAGCGGGAGCGGGTCCAATGAGCAGTTCTTC.